Listed below are T cell receptor beta chains from one sample, sequenced in a study of blood T cell repertoires in COVID-19. The protocol was immunoSEQ multiplex PCR, while the TCRdb copy is restricted to in-frame clones and leaves out a portion. The profile shows roughly 200,000 clones, 80% to 85% of them singletons. Sequenced material: peripheral blood. The source of these receptors is a woman between 40 and 55 years old with COVID-19, enrolled during active disease. The CDR3 runs from the conserved cysteine through the conserved F or W. Fields, in order: CDR3 DNA, CDR3 protein, CDR3 length, J gene, D gene, V gene, clone size. A D gene is named only where the DNA matches it firmly. Rows give clone size only sometimes, using once, few, many, or a class for an expanded clone.

TGTGCCAGCAGCTTAGCGTCAGGGAATGGCTACACCTTC | CASSLASGNGYTF | 13 | TRBJ1-2 | NA | TRBV7-2 | NA
TGTGCCAGCAGTCGACAGAACAATCAGCCCCAGCATTTT | CASSRQNNQPQHF | 13 | TRBJ1-5 | NA | TRBV12-3/TRBV12-4 | NA
TGTGCCAGCAGTACTAACTTAGGGCAGTACTTC | CASSTNLGQYF | 11 | TRBJ2-7 | NA | TRBV28 | NA
TGTGCCAGCAGTGAATCTGGAGACACCGGGGAGCTGTTTTTT | CASSESGDTGELFF | 14 | TRBJ2-2 | NA | TRBV6-1 | NA
TGTGCCAGTAGTATTTCGACTAGCGGGGGCCCAGATACGCAGTATTTT | CASSISTSGGPDTQYF | 16 | TRBJ2-3 | TRBD2 | TRBV19 | NA
TGTGCCAGCAGTTTCGGATGGGAGAATTCACCCCTCCACTTT | CASSFGWENSPLHF | 14 | TRBJ1-6 | NA | TRBV27 | NA
TGCGCCAGCAGGAACACAGGGGGCCCCACCGGGGAGCTGTTTTTT | CASRNTGGPTGELFF | 15 | TRBJ2-2 | TRBD1 | TRBV5-1 | once
TGTGCCAGCTTACTCCGCAATGAGCAGTTCTTC | CASLLRNEQFF | 11 | TRBJ2-1 | NA | TRBV12-3/TRBV12-4 | NA
TGTGCCAGCAGCTTACGGGGGGGCTCAGTTCAGCCCCAGCATTTT | CASSLRGGSVQPQHF | 15 | TRBJ1-5 | NA | TRBV6-5 | NA
TGTGCCAGCAGCCCGCAGGGGGCAAACTATGGCTACACCTTC | CASSPQGANYGYTF | 14 | TRBJ1-2 | TRBD1 | TRBV7-9 | NA
TGTGCCAGCAGTTACTCGAACGCGGCGAACACCATATATTTT | CASSYSNAANTIYF | 14 | TRBJ1-3 | NA | TRBV6-5 | NA
TGTGCCAGTCATAGGGGGGGCAGACCCACTGAAGCTTTCTTT | CASHRGGRPTEAFF | 14 | TRBJ1-1 | NA | TRBV19 | NA
TGTGCCAGCACCCTTTCTTGGGAGCCAGGACGGAATGAGCAGTTCTTC | CASTLSWEPGRNEQFF | 16 | TRBJ2-1 | NA | TRBV11-1 | NA
TGTGCCGGAAGGGACAGGTCAACTAATGAAAAACTGTTTTTT | CAGRDRSTNEKLFF | 14 | TRBJ1-4 | TRBD1 | TRBV2 | NA
TGTGCCAGCAGGATGACAGGGACGAGGGGCTACACCTTC | CASRMTGTRGYTF | 13 | TRBJ1-2 | TRBD1 | TRBV11-2 | NA
TGTGCCAGCAGCACTAGCGGGAGGGTGGGGGAGCAGTACTTC | CASSTSGRVGEQYF | 14 | TRBJ2-7 | TRBD2 | TRBV13 | NA
TGCGCCAGCAGCTTGTGGGGTGACAGGGGCAATCAGCCCCAGCATTTT | CASSLWGDRGNQPQHF | 16 | TRBJ1-5 | TRBD1 | TRBV5-1 | NA
TGTGCCAGCAGCGTAGGCACGCGTAGCAATCAGCCCCAGCATTTT | CASSVGTRSNQPQHF | 15 | TRBJ1-5 | NA | TRBV9 | NA
TGTGCCAGCAGCACGATACCCCTGACTAGCGGGCCCACAGATACGCAGTATTTT | CASSTIPLTSGPTDTQYF | 18 | TRBJ2-3 | TRBD2 | TRBV13 | NA
TGTGCCAGCAGATCTTGGGCCAAGGGGTACGAGCAGTACTTC | CASRSWAKGYEQYF | 14 | TRBJ2-7 | NA | TRBV5-6 | NA
TGCGCCAGCAGCCGGGGGGGACTGAGCACAGATACGCAGTATTTT | CASSRGGLSTDTQYF | 15 | TRBJ2-3 | TRBD2 | TRBV5-1 | NA
TGTGCCAGCAGCTCGGGGACAGGGGATAGGACCGGGGAGCTGTTTTTT | CASSSGTGDRTGELFF | 16 | TRBJ2-2 | TRBD1 | TRBV5-4 | once
TGTGCCAGCAGCGTAGGACAGGGCTTAAGTAATGAAAAACTGTTTTTT | CASSVGQGLSNEKLFF | 16 | TRBJ1-4 | TRBD1 | TRBV9 | once
TGTGCCAGCAGGGAAGAAAACAGGGGAAATTCACCCCTCCACTTT | CASREENRGNSPLHF | 15 | TRBJ1-6 | TRBD1 | TRBV9 | NA
TGTGCCAGCAGGACTACTAGCGGGAGGGAGACCCAGTACTTC | CASRTTSGRETQYF | 14 | TRBJ2-5 | TRBD2 | TRBV28 | NA
TGTGCCAGCAGTCTCCAGGGGGCAAGTAGTCAGCCCCAGCATTTT | CASSLQGASSQPQHF | 15 | TRBJ1-5 | TRBD1 | TRBV6-5 | NA
TGTGCCAGCAGCCAAGCCCGGGGGGAAGAGACCCAGTACTTC | CASSQARGEETQYF | 14 | TRBJ2-5 | TRBD2 | TRBV3-1/TRBV3-2 | NA
TGTGCCAGTGTCCTGGACAGGGCGGGTTACTATGGCTACACCTTC | CASVLDRAGYYGYTF | 15 | TRBJ1-2 | TRBD1 | TRBV5-6 | NA
TGTGCCAGCAGTCGACGGGAGACTGAAGCTTTCTTT | CASSRRETEAFF | 12 | TRBJ1-1 | NA | TRBV6-4 | NA
TGCAGCGCTCAGACAGGGAACTATGGCTACACCTTC | CSAQTGNYGYTF | 12 | TRBJ1-2 | TRBD1 | TRBV29-1 | NA
TGTGCCAGCTCATCCCAGGGGGCCCTCAACAATGAGCAGTTCTTC | CASSSQGALNNEQFF | 15 | TRBJ2-1 | TRBD1 | TRBV18 | NA
TGTGCCAGCAGTCAGGGACTGACCTACGAGCAGTACTTC | CASSQGLTYEQYF | 13 | TRBJ2-7 | NA | TRBV27 | NA
TGTGCCAGTAGTCCAGGGGGCGGGTCACCCCTCCACTTT | CASSPGGGSPLHF | 13 | TRBJ1-6 | TRBD1 | TRBV19 | NA
TGTGCCAGCAGCCACCGACAGGGTGTATTTGAGCAGTTCTTC | CASSHRQGVFEQFF | 14 | TRBJ2-1 | TRBD1 | TRBV5-8 | NA
TGTGCCAGCAGTTTGGACAGAGCAATGAACACTGAAGCTTTCTTT | CASSLDRAMNTEAFF | 15 | TRBJ1-1 | NA | TRBV6-5 | once
TGTGCCAGCAGCTTACAGGGGGCGAAGAAGTACTTC | CASSLQGAKKYF | 12 | TRBJ2-7 | TRBD1 | TRBV7-9 | few
TGTGCCAGCAGCCGCGGACTAGCGGGGGTTGGCACAGATACGCAGTATTTT | CASSRGLAGVGTDTQYF | 17 | TRBJ2-3 | TRBD2 | TRBV7-8 | NA
TGTGCCACCCGGGGGGCAACCTACGAGCAGTACTTC | CATRGATYEQYF | 12 | TRBJ2-7 | NA | TRBV6-5 | NA
TGCGCCAGCAGCTTGGGCAGGGGGAGCCCAGGGGCGGGCTACACCTTC | CASSLGRGSPGAGYTF | 16 | TRBJ1-2 | TRBD1 | TRBV5-1 | NA
TGTGCCAGCAGAAGAGACAGCTACGAGCAGTACTTC | CASRRDSYEQYF | 12 | TRBJ2-7 | NA | TRBV27 | NA
TGTGCCAGCCAAAGGCAGGCCGCTCAGCCCCAGCATTTT | CASQRQAAQPQHF | 13 | TRBJ1-5 | NA | TRBV6-6 | few
TGTGCCAGCAGTGGGACAGGGGGATACACAGATACGCAGTATTTT | CASSGTGGYTDTQYF | 15 | TRBJ2-3 | TRBD1 | TRBV6-4 | NA
TGTGCCAGTAGTATGGGGGGGGGCGGGGATACGCAGTATTTT | CASSMGGGGDTQYF | 14 | TRBJ2-3 | NA | TRBV19 | NA